This is a list of T cell receptor beta chains from one sample in a study of identical twins. TCRdb re-analysed the 5' RACE reads in MiXCR, keeping a single row per CDR3 protein. The sample contains more than 400,000 distinct CDR3 sequences, approximately 16% of which appear only once. The sample was also reused in another study, on yellow fever vaccine responses in identical twins.

Sequencing was performed on CD4+ T cells sorted from blood. Every receptor here comes from a woman between 18 and 29 years old in good health. Both conserved end residues are part of each CDR3. Each record gives: D gene, J gene, V gene, clone size, CDR3 DNA, CDR3 protein. A D gene is named only where the DNA matches it firmly. Clone size is given for some rows only: seen once, a few or many times, or a class if the clone is expanded.

NA TRBJ2-7 TRBV27 NA TGTGCCAGCAGTTTGGGGCCGCGGGCGGGAAACTACGAGCAGTACTTC CASSLGPRAGNYEQYF
TRBD2 TRBJ2-1 TRBV7-9 NA TGTGCCAGCAGCTTAACGCGCGGGAGCTCCTACAATGAGCAGTTCTTC CASSLTRGSSYNEQFF
TRBD1 TRBJ2-3 TRBV2 NA TGTGCCAGCAGTGCGCGCAGGGGGACAGATACGCAGTATTTT CASSARRGTDTQYF
TRBD2 TRBJ2-2 TRBV24-1 NA TGTGCCACCAGTGAACCGGGACTAGCGGGAGAAAACACCGGGGAGCTGTTTTTT CATSEPGLAGENTGELFF
NA TRBJ2-3 TRBV5-1 few TGCGCCAGCAGCTTGAGGGGGGCTTGGACAGATACGCAGTATTTT CASSLRGAWTDTQYF
NA TRBJ2-2 TRBV24-1 NA TGTGCCACCGAGGGTGTTCGAGGGAACACCGGGGAGCTGTTTTTT CATEGVRGNTGELFF
TRBD2 TRBJ2-1 TRBV11-1 NA TGTGCCAGCAGCTTAAAGGGACTAGCGGTACTTAGCTCCTACAATGAGCAGTTCTTC CASSLKGLAVLSSYNEQFF
NA TRBJ2-3 TRBV6-5 NA TGTGCCAGCAGTTACTCGAGGGCTAGCGGCACAGATACGCAGTATTTT CASSYSRASGTDTQYF
TRBD2 TRBJ2-2 TRBV7-2 NA TGTGCCAGCAGCACCCGGACTAGCGGGAACACCGGGGAGCTGTTTTTT CASSTRTSGNTGELFF
NA TRBJ2-7 TRBV5-1 NA TGCGCCAGCAGCGGCTTGGGCCCCTACGAGCAGTACTTC CASSGLGPYEQYF
NA TRBJ1-5 TRBV28 NA TGTGCCAGCACCTCCGGGACAACCAGCAATCAGCCCCAGCATTTT CASTSGTTSNQPQHF
NA TRBJ1-5 TRBV11-2 few TGTGCCAGCAGCCTGAACGGGTGGGATCAGCCCCAGCATTTT CASSLNGWDQPQHF
TRBD2 TRBJ2-7 TRBV24-1 many TGTGCCACCAGTAACCCCGGGACTAGCGGATACGAGCAGTACTTC CATSNPGTSGYEQYF
TRBD2 TRBJ2-1 TRBV12-3/TRBV12-4 few TGTGCCAGCACCTCCGGGACTAGCAGCTACAATGAGCAGTTCTTC CASTSGTSSYNEQFF
NA TRBJ1-1 TRBV7-6 NA TGTGCCAGCAGCTTAGCGCCGGCAGGGACTGAAGCTTTCTTT CASSLAPAGTEAFF
TRBD2 TRBJ2-5 TRBV12-3/TRBV12-4 NA TGTGCCAGCAGAGGGGCTTATGGGGGAGGGGAGACCCAGTACTTC CASRGAYGGGETQYF
TRBD2 TRBJ2-3 TRBV28 NA TGTGCCAGCAGTAGAGGGACTAGCGGGTCCTATACGCAGTATTTT CASSRGTSGSYTQYF
TRBD1 TRBJ2-1 TRBV5-6 many TGTGCCAGCAGCTCCGGGACAGGGGTAGATGAGCAGTTCTTC CASSSGTGVDEQFF
TRBD2 TRBJ2-6 TRBV6-1 NA TGTGCCACGACTAGCGAGTGGGCTGGGGCCAACGTCCTGACTTTC CATTSEWAGANVLTF
NA TRBJ2-4 TRBV7-6 many TGTGCCAGCAGCGAGGGACTTGCCAAAAACATTCAGTACTTC CASSEGLAKNIQYF
NA TRBJ2-5 TRBV19 NA TGTGCCAGTAGTATACCTCCGGGACCCCCGGGGGAGACCCAGTACTTC CASSIPPGPPGETQYF
NA TRBJ2-1 TRBV7-9 NA TGTGCCAGCAGCTTAGAATGGCCTAACGGGAAGCAGTTCTTC CASSLEWPNGKQFF
TRBD1 TRBJ2-2 TRBV15 NA TGTGCCACAAAACCGACAGGGGGTTACACCGGGGAGCTGTTTTTT CATKPTGGYTGELFF
NA TRBJ1-2 TRBV6-5 few TGTGCCAGCAGTTACTTTACAGGGAACGGCTACACCTTC CASSYFTGNGYTF
TRBD2 TRBJ2-3 TRBV2 NA TGTGCCAGCAGGCGGTCAGCGGGAGTGCTCACAGATACGCAGTATTTT CASRRSAGVLTDTQYF
TRBD2 TRBJ2-7 TRBV20-1 many TGCAGTGCTAGTTCCATCGGGGGGGGGGCAGGACTAACCTACGAGCAGTACTTC CSASSIGGGAGLTYEQYF
NA TRBJ2-7 TRBV29-1 NA TGCAGCGTCCATCCGGGGGCCGGATCCTACGAGCAGTACTTC CSVHPGAGSYEQYF
NA TRBJ1-2 TRBV14 NA TGTGCCAGCAGCCAACTTGAGAGGGCTAACTATGGCTACACCTTC CASSQLERANYGYTF
NA TRBJ2-3 TRBV12-3/TRBV12-4 NA TGTGCCATCAGTTTCTCTTCGGGAGCCCTAAGCACAGATACGCAGTATTTT CAISFSSGALSTDTQYF
NA TRBJ2-5 TRBV15 few TGTGCCACCAGCAGAGATCTTGCATCCGGGGAGACCCAGTACTTC CATSRDLASGETQYF
NA TRBJ2-7 TRBV20-1 NA TGCAGTGCTGGACTAAACTTCTACGAGCAGTACTTC CSAGLNFYEQYF
NA TRBJ2-1 TRBV3-1 NA TGTGCCAGCAGCCAAGAGGTGATAGCGCCTTACAATGAGCAGTTCTTC CASSQEVIAPYNEQFF
TRBD2 TRBJ2-1 TRBV5-1 NA TGCGCCAGCAGCATGGGACTAGCGGGAGCCAATGAGCAGTTCTTC CASSMGLAGANEQFF
TRBD2 TRBJ2-1 TRBV12-3/TRBV12-4 NA TGTGCCAGCAGTTTGGGGCTAGCGGGCTACTTAGGTGAGCAGTTCTTC CASSLGLAGYLGEQFF
NA TRBJ1-5 TRBV4-2 many TGTGCCAGCAGCCAAGATGGGACCGAGGATCAGCCCCAGCATTTT CASSQDGTEDQPQHF
NA TRBJ1-6 TRBV6-1 NA TGTGCCAGCAGTGCAAGCCGGCAGTCACCCCTCCACTTT CASSASRQSPLHF
NA TRBJ2-7 TRBV14 few TGTGCCAGCAGCCAAGGGACTCCGGGCGAGCAGTACTTC CASSQGTPGEQYF
NA TRBJ2-5 TRBV5-1 NA TGCGCCAGCAGAATGGGCCTCGAAGAGACCCAGTACTTC CASRMGLEETQYF
TRBD1 TRBJ2-1 TRBV10-3 NA TGTGCCACCAGGGGGCCAGTCAACAATGAGCAGTTCTTC CATRGPVNNEQFF
NA TRBJ2-1 TRBV3-1 few TGTGCCAGCAGCCAAGACGAGGCGGTATACAATGAGCAGTTCTTC CASSQDEAVYNEQFF
NA TRBJ2-5 TRBV28 NA TGTGCCAGCAGTCCTACAGGGACCGGGGGCCAGTACTTC CASSPTGTGGQYF
TRBD1 TRBJ2-2 TRBV20-1 few TGCAGTGCAGGGGGACAGGCAGAGGGCACCGGGGAGCTGTTTTTT CSAGGQAEGTGELFF
NA TRBJ2-4 TRBV2 NA TGTGCCAGCAGGGAACTAGAAGCCAAAAACATTCAGTACTTC CASRELEAKNIQYF
NA TRBJ2-5 TRBV10-3 few TGTGCCATCAGCAACGGACGCGGTCTCCAAGAGACCCAGTACTTC CAISNGRGLQETQYF
NA TRBJ2-6 TRBV28 NA TGTGCCAGCACCCTGACAGGCCCCCTCTCTGGGGCCAACGTCCTGACTTTC CASTLTGPLSGANVLTF
TRBD2 TRBJ2-1 TRBV27 NA TGTGCCAGCAGCTGGGGGCTAGCGGGGGGCCTCTCCTACAATGAGCAGTTCTTC CASSWGLAGGLSYNEQFF
TRBD2 TRBJ2-7 TRBV7-9 NA TGTGCCAGCAGCACGACTAGCGGCAAATACTACGAGCAGTACTTC CASSTTSGKYYEQYF
NA TRBJ1-1 TRBV6-1 many TGTGCCACGTACGCCGACGGGAACACTGAAGCTTTCTTT CATYADGNTEAFF
NA TRBJ2-3 TRBV20-1 few TGCAGTGCTCGAAGATGGGGCTTCCAAGGGCCTAGCACAGATACGCAGTATTTT CSARRWGFQGPSTDTQYF